The rows below give T cell receptor beta chains drawn from one sample of a study of T-cell reconstitution after alpha-beta-depleted transplantation in children. Each CDR3 protein gets one entry after TCRdb re-called the PCR reads with MiXCR. The table records 250,000 to 400,000 distinct CDR3 sequences, 23% of them present only once. Sample: PBMCs, mostly from graft donor cells, taken 180 days after TCRalphabeta/CD19-depleted stem cell transplant. These receptors were obtained from a male patient between 5 and 17 years old who had a stem cell transplant for acute lymphoblastic leukemia, so the T cells may come from the graft donor. The CDR3 runs from the conserved cysteine through the conserved F or W. Fields, in order: clone size, D gene, V gene, J gene, CDR3 protein, CDR3 DNA. The D gene is left open where the match is weak. Clone size is shown for a subset of rows, as once, few, many or a class of expanded clone.

>.|.|TRBV12-3/TRBV12-4|TRBJ2-3
CASSFEGLTDTQYF
TGTGCCAGCAGTTTCGAAGGTTTGACAGATACGCAGTATTTT
>.|TRBD1|TRBV18|TRBJ1-6
CASSPPTGGYSPLHF
TGTGCCAGCTCACCACCGACAGGGGGCTATTCACCCCTCCACTTT
>.|TRBD2|TRBV12-3/TRBV12-4|TRBJ2-7
CASSFSPGTSPYEQYF
TGTGCCAGCAGTTTTTCCCCCGGGACTAGTCCCTACGAGCAGTACTTC
>few|.|TRBV5-1|TRBJ1-2
CASSSGGGYTF
TGCGCCAGCAGCTCTGGAGGCGGCTACACCTTC
>few|.|TRBV6-4|TRBJ1-6
CASSATANRGNSPLHF
TGTGCCAGCAGTGCCACGGCTAACCGGGGTAATTCACCCCTCCACTTT
>.|.|TRBV6-6|TRBJ1-2
CASWDGLGLGYTF
TGTGCCAGCTGGGACGGTTTGGGTCTTGGCTACACCTTC
>.|.|TRBV9|TRBJ1-6
CASSPSHLGIGPSSYNSPLHF
TGTGCCAGCAGCCCAAGCCATCTGGGGATCGGCCCAAGCTCCTATAATTCACCCCTCCACTTT
>.|.|TRBV12-3/TRBV12-4|TRBJ2-6
CASSFTGSGANVLTF
TGTGCCAGCAGTTTCACAGGCTCTGGGGCCAACGTCCTGACTTTC
>.|.|TRBV4-1|TRBJ2-7
CASSQGLPAPYEQYF
TGCGCCAGCAGCCAAGGACTGCCGGCCCCCTACGAGCAGTACTTC
>few|TRBD2|TRBV29-1|TRBJ2-7
CSVEVFREGFYEQYF
TGCAGCGTTGAAGTTTTCCGGGAGGGATTTTACGAGCAGTACTTC
>.|.|TRBV4-2|TRBJ2-4
CASSPSPVGAKNIQYF
TGTGCCAGCAGCCCCAGTCCGGTTGGAGCCAAAAACATTCAGTACTTC
>.|.|TRBV10-3|TRBJ2-7
CAISDLYEQYF
TGTGCCATCAGTGATCTGTACGAGCAGTACTTC
>few|.|TRBV28|TRBJ2-1
CASTLWTTSYNEQFF
TGTGCCAGCACCCTTTGGACTACTTCCTACAATGAGCAGTTCTTC
>few|TRBD2|TRBV5-1|TRBJ2-3
CASSRWTSGSDTQYF
TGCGCCAGCAGCCGCTGGACTAGCGGCTCAGATACGCAGTATTTT
>.|.|TRBV6-1|TRBJ2-7
CASSATGGLATREQYF
TGTGCCAGCAGCGCGACAGGGGGACTAGCTACTAGGGAGCAGTACTTC
>.|TRBD2|TRBV4-1|TRBJ2-2
CASSQDRRGRVHNTGELFF
TGCGCCAGCAGCCAAGATCGGCGCGGGAGGGTCCATAACACCGGGGAGCTGTTTTTT
>.|.|TRBV4-1|TRBJ2-3
CASSQVSHLQIRTDTQYF
TGCGCCAGCAGCCAAGTTTCCCACCTGCAGATTCGGACAGATACGCAGTATTTT
>few|TRBD2|TRBV5-1|TRBJ2-1
CASREGLAGGLGSYNEQFF
TGCGCCAGCAGGGAAGGACTAGCGGGAGGATTAGGCTCCTACAATGAGCAGTTCTTC
>.|TRBD1|TRBV29-1|TRBJ1-2
CSVGRTGGNGYTF
TGCAGCGTTGGCCGGACAGGGGGTAATGGCTACACCTTC
>many|.|TRBV6-5|TRBJ2-7
CASSYGQGTYEQYF
TGTGCCAGCAGTTACGGCCAGGGAACCTACGAGCAGTACTTC
>.|.|TRBV27|TRBJ2-7
CASGLGAGIEDEQYF
TGTGCCAGCGGGCTTGGGGCGGGAATTGAGGACGAGCAGTACTTC
>.|TRBD2|TRBV7-3|TRBJ2-2
CASSLRGDYSTGELFF
TGTGCCAGCAGCTTAAGGGGGGACTATTCCACCGGGGAGCTGTTTTTT
>few|TRBD1|TRBV24-1|TRBJ2-2
CATSDLSTGVTGELFF
TGTGCCACCAGTGATTTGTCGACAGGGGTGACCGGGGAGCTGTTTTTT
>.|TRBD1|TRBV18|TRBJ1-1
CASSPLGVGQGETEAFF
TGTGCCAGCTCACCACTAGGGGTTGGACAGGGAGAAACTGAAGCTTTCTTT
>few|TRBD2|TRBV7-6|TRBJ2-3
CASRVGGRAGDTQYF
TGTGCCAGCAGGGTCGGCGGGAGGGCTGGAGATACGCAGTATTTT
>.|TRBD1|TRBV2|TRBJ2-5
CASSDRDRVSETQYF
TGTGCCAGCAGTGACCGGGACAGGGTTTCGGAGACCCAGTACTTC
>.|.|TRBV20-1|TRBJ1-5
CSARGIVANQPQHF
TGCAGTGCTAGAGGTATCGTAGCCAATCAGCCCCAGCATTTT
>.|TRBD1|TRBV7-9|TRBJ2-1
CASSLRRDRVLDEQFF
TGTGCCAGCAGCTTAAGGCGGGACAGGGTCTTAGATGAGCAGTTCTTC
>.|.|TRBV6-5|TRBJ2-4
CASSYLGQNIQYF
TGTGCCAGCAGTTACTTGGGGCAAAACATTCAGTACTTC
>few|.|TRBV10-3|TRBJ2-1
CAISESRGGVPSYNEQFF
TGTGCCATCAGTGAGTCGAGAGGCGGGGTGCCCTCCTACAATGAGCAGTTCTTC
>.|TRBD1|TRBV6-1|TRBJ2-3
CASRTWDSRTDTQYF
TGTGCCAGCAGGACATGGGACAGTAGGACAGATACGCAGTATTTT
>.|.|TRBV12-3/TRBV12-4|TRBJ2-3
CASSLETWGRRTDTQYF
TGTGCCAGCAGTTTAGAGACTTGGGGCCGACGCACAGATACGCAGTATTTT
>.|TRBD2|TRBV28|TRBJ2-2
CASSVAGLNTGELFF
TGTGCCAGCAGTGTAGCGGGTTTAAACACCGGGGAGCTGTTTTTT
>few|.|TRBV9|TRBJ2-3
CASSISGVRTDTQYF
TGTGCCAGCAGCATTAGCGGAGTGCGCACAGATACGCAGTATTTT
>few|.|TRBV7-9|TRBJ1-2
CASSSIYANYGYTF
TGTGCCAGCAGCTCAATATATGCTAACTATGGCTACACCTTC
>.|.|TRBV20-1|TRBJ2-7
CSARSGVSKPYEQYF
TGCAGTGCTAGATCGGGGGTGTCTAAGCCCTACGAGCAGTACTTC
>few|TRBD2|TRBV5-1|TRBJ2-7
CASSGRGGNEQYF
TGCGCCAGCAGCGGGCGGGGGGGCAACGAGCAGTACTTC
>.|TRBD1|TRBV5-1|TRBJ1-2
CASSWMDRGAYGYTF
TGCGCCAGCAGCTGGATGGACAGGGGGGCTTATGGCTACACCTTC
>few|.|TRBV20-1|TRBJ1-2
CSARGNPLYGYTF
TGCAGTGCTAGGGGGAATCCCCTCTATGGCTACACCTTC
>few|.|TRBV28|TRBJ1-2
CASSLGHRPFYGYTF
TGTGCCAGCAGTTTAGGCCACCGCCCCTTCTATGGCTACACCTTC
>few|.|TRBV29-1|TRBJ2-1
CSVGQPSSYNEQFF
TGCAGCGTTGGACAGCCTTCCTCCTACAATGAGCAGTTCTTC
>.|.|TRBV27|TRBJ1-1
CASSLSGSYTEAFF
TGTGCCAGCAGTTTATCGGGCAGCTACACTGAAGCTTTCTTT
>.|.|TRBV6-1|TRBJ2-3
CASSKRTGKVTDTQYF
TGTGCCAGCAGTAAGCGGACGGGGAAGGTGACAGATACGCAGTATTTT
>few|TRBD1|TRBV6-1|TRBJ2-1
CASSEVTGGSDEQFF
TGTGCCAGCAGTGAAGTAACAGGGGGCTCGGATGAGCAGTTCTTC
>.|.|TRBV6-6|TRBJ1-1
CASSPRTDTEAFF
TGTGCCAGCAGTCCCCGCACAGACACTGAAGCTTTCTTT
>.|TRBD2|TRBV2|TRBJ2-1
CASSLAGYNEQLF
TGTGCCAGCAGTCTAGCGGGCTACAATGAGCAGTTATTC
>.|.|TRBV12-3/TRBV12-4|TRBJ2-2
CASSGPLGVLNGELFF
TGTGCCAGCAGCGGGCCCCTAGGGGTTTTAAACGGGGAGCTGTTTTTT
>.|.|TRBV9|TRBJ2-3
CASSVESANTDTQYF
TGTGCCAGCAGCGTAGAATCAGCCAACACAGATACGCAGTATTTT
>many|.|TRBV12-3/TRBV12-4|TRBJ1-1
CASSLLGLNPAFF
TGTGCCAGCAGTCTGCTGGGCCTAAACCCGGCTTTCTTT